This T cell receptor (beta chain) was captured by sequencing in a study of blood T cell repertoires in COVID-19. Study background: The samples span acute and convalescent COVID-19 from the United States, Italy and Spain. Sample material is recorded as cDNA or gDNA derived from T cells, B-cell-depleted T cells, or PBMCs.

Under the authors' procedure: Cell counts per sample came from amplifying reference gene primers. Clones were sequenced by immunoSEQ multiplex PCR, and TCRdb holds only the in-frame ones, with some missing. V and J calls and clone size come straight from that table; D and trimming were deduced from the DNA. The table records about 270,000 clones, approximately 85% of them present only once. This CDR3 is 14 amino acids long. CDR1 and CDR2 (germline): SGHRS, YFSETQ. V lost 3 bases and J 1 base, leaving 9 bases between the germline ends. The clonotype comes from a woman in her seventies with acute or convalescent COVID-19. The chain is built from TRBV5-1 and TRBJ2-3; D possibly corresponds to TRBD2 (6 bases). Input material: peripheral blood. The CDR3 nucleotides are TGCGCCAGCAGCTCGGCTAGCGGCACAGATACGCAGTATTTT. As protein: CASSSASGTDTQYF.